These 20 T cell receptor beta chains were all obtained from the same sample, sequenced in a study of response to subunit inactivated influenza vaccine. One entry per CDR3 protein, called by TCRdb with MiXCR from the RT-PCR reads. This table has hundreds of thousands of distinct CDR3 sequences, 12% appearing once. Sequencing used PBMCs from blood, obtained on the day of vaccination. These receptors all come from a man in his fifties who received an inactivated influenza vaccine.

This clonotype was recorded a few times. This rearrangement joins TRBV20-1 to TRBJ2-3; 8 bases align to TRBD2. Per germline, CDR1 DFQATT and CDR2 SNEGSKA (reference sequence). Losses at the gene ends were 0 bases for V and 2 bases for J; bases not matched to a gene: 10. The length of the CDR3 is 17 residues. For the CDR3, the DNA is TGCAGTGCTAGAGATAACTCAGCGGGAGTTTACACAGATACGCAGTATTTT. Its translation is CSARDNSAGVYTDTQYF.

The chain couples TRBV5-1 to TRBJ2-7; TRBD2 aligns across 14 bases. The CDR3 has 16 residues. Germline loops: CDR1 SGHRS, CDR2 YFSETQ. J was trimmed by 4 bases and V by 4 bases; bases with no gene match: 7. Here the CDR3 reads CASSQSTSGRAYEQYF. The CDR3 bases are TGCGCCAGCAGCCAATCGACTAGCGGGAGGGCGTACGAGCAGTACTTC.

This clonotype occurred a few times. This rearrangement joins TRBV12-3 or TRBV12-4 to TRBJ2-1; 9 bases match TRBD2. CDR3 size: 17 residues. V gave up 2 bases and J gave up 4 bases; unmatched junction bases: 9. The CDR3 nucleotides are TGTGCCAGCAGTTTAATCAAAGGTAGCGGGGGATACAATGAGCAGTTCTTC. This sequence encodes CASSLIKGSGGYNEQFF.

CDR3 nucleotide sequence: TGTGCCAGCAGTGCCACTAGCGGGAGGGGCTCCTACAATGAGCAGTTCTTC. It codes for CASSATSGRGSYNEQFF. This chain links TRBV25-1 with TRBJ2-1, with 13 nucleotides matching TRBD2. The V and J ends lost 4 bases and 0 bases, in that order; junction bases with no gene match: 3. The CDR3 is made up of 17 amino acids. Germline values: CDR1 MGHDK, CDR2 SYGVNS.

This clonotype was found a few times. V and J are TRBV5-6 and TRBJ2-7; D unresolved. Deletions cut 4 bases from V and 0 bases from J, with 14 bases between. The germline V gene has CDR1 SGHDT and CDR2 YYEEEE. The CDR3 spans 15 residues. For the CDR3, the DNA is TGTGCCAGCAGCCGCCTCCGGGCAGGCTCCTACGAGCAGTACTTC. Its protein product is CASSRLRAGSYEQYF.

V and J are TRBV28 and TRBJ2-3; 16 bases are shared with TRBD2. The CDR3 loop spans 19 amino acids. V lost 1 base and J lost 0; bases outside the gene matches: 4. The V gene's germline CDR1 is MDHEN and CDR2 SYDVKM. The CDR3 DNA reads TGTGCCAGCAGTTTATCGGGACTAGCGGGGGGGCAAAGCACAGATACGCAGTATTTT. This gives the protein CASSLSGLAGGQSTDTQYF.

This clonotype was detected only a few times. The chain links TRBV10-2 to TRBJ1-1, with no clear D. This CDR3 has 12 amino acids. CDR1 is WSHSY, CDR2 SAAADI, per germline. V dropped 0 bases and J dropped 11 bases, with 10 bases sitting between them. The CDR3 loop is CASSESPDRAFF. CDR3 nucleotide sequence: TGCGCCAGCAGTGAGTCTCCCGACCGGGCTTTCTTT.

This clonotype was observed a few times. The V and J genes are TRBV3-1 and TRBJ1-4; no firm D call. CDR3 length: 15 amino acids. Germline lookup yields CDR1 LGHDT and CDR2 YNNKEL (reference sequence). V dropped 1 base and J dropped 0 bases, with 6 bases sitting between them. The CDR3 sequence: CASSQVHATNEKLFF. CDR3 nucleotide sequence: TGTGCCAGCAGCCAAGTACATGCAACTAATGAAAAACTGTTTTTT.

This clonotype was detected only a few times. V gene TRBV7-9 combines with J gene TRBJ1-1; D possibly corresponds to TRBD1 (5 bases). This CDR3 contains 15 residues. The V end was cut by 1 base, the J end by 4 bases, with 13 bases between. Germline lookup yields CDR1 SEHNR and CDR2 FQNEAQ (reference sequence). CDR3 coding DNA: TGTGCCAGCAGCTTAGAACCCCTGGGGGGCACTGAAGCTTTCTTT. The encoded protein is CASSLEPLGGTEAFF.

There are a few counts of this clonotype. The rearrangement uses TRBV5-1 and TRBJ2-5, with D possibly being TRBD1 (5 bases). Trimming removed 2 bases from V and 4 bases from J, with 9 bases in between. The CDR3 runs to 13 residues. Germline loops: CDR1 SGHRS, CDR2 YFSETQ. This CDR3 reads CASSFQGGETQYF. The DNA of the CDR3 is TGCGCCAGCAGCTTTCAGGGCGGAGAGACCCAGTACTTC.

The CDR3 spells CASSFGGAWTGELFF. CDR3 nucleotides: TGTGCCAGCAGTTTTGGAGGGGCTTGGACCGGGGAGCTGTTTTTT. The chain has TRBV12-3 or TRBV12-4 and TRBJ2-2; TRBD2 might be the D (6 bases). Trimming stripped 3 bases from V and 5 bases from J, with 13 bases between. The CDR3 runs 15 residues.

This clonotype was found many times. The chain employs TRBV7-8 and TRBJ2-1; D may be TRBD1 or TRBD2 (5 bases each). Germline values: CDR1 SGHVS, CDR2 FQNEAQ. The CDR3 loop spans 16 amino acids. V was pared by 1 base and J by 4 bases, with 14 bases between. The CDR3 reads CASSLGGPPLYNEQFF. The CDR3 nucleotides read TGTGCCAGCAGCTTAGGGGGACCCCCTCTTTACAATGAGCAGTTCTTC.

The chain couples TRBV4-2 to TRBJ2-7; the match to TRBD2 covers 10 bases. This CDR3 spans 17 amino acids. The V gene end was trimmed by 0 bases and the J gene end by 0 bases; junction bases not matched to a gene: 5. Germline values: CDR1 LGHNA, CDR2 YNFKEQ. The CDR3 DNA sequence: TGTGCCAGCAGCCAAGATTCGGGACTAGCGAGCTCCTACGAGCAGTACTTC. Its translation: CASSQDSGLASSYEQYF.

V and J are TRBV7-2 and TRBJ2-3, with D possibly called TRBD1 or TRBD2 (6 bases each). CDR1 SGHTA and CDR2 FQGNSA come from the germline V gene. The V end was cut by 5 bases, the J end by 0 bases, with 15 bases between. This CDR3 has 16 residues. The CDR3 sequence: CASSNAGGLSTDTQYF. The CDR3 bases are TGTGCCAGCAGCAATGCCGGGGGCCTTAGCACAGATACGCAGTATTTT. Variable domain in full (rest from reference TRBV7-2 and TRBJ2-3): GAGVSQSPSNKVTEKGKDVELRCDPISGHTALYWYRQSLGQGLEFLIYFQGNSAPDKSGLPSDRFSAERTGGSVSTLTIQRTQQEDSAVYLCASSNAGGLSTDTQYFGPGTRLTVL.

The table lists this clonotype with a few counts. This chain connects TRBV6-2 or TRBV6-3 to TRBJ2-4, with 8 bases aligning to TRBD1. This CDR3 has 15 amino acids. Germline-derived CDR1 and CDR2 are MNHEY and SVGEGT. With 4 bases clipped from V and 1 base from J, the junction kept 3 bases outside the gene matches. The CDR3 nucleotides are TGTGCCAGCAGTTCGGACAGGGCCGCCAAAAACATTCAGTACTTC. Its protein is CASSSDRAAKNIQYF.

This clonotype has ten or more counts. The chain carries TRBV5-1 and TRBJ2-3; no clear D gene. V lost 0 bases, J lost 0 bases, and 11 bases lay in between. CDR3 length: 16 residues. From germline, CDR1 is SGHRS and CDR2 YFSETQ. CDR3 region: CASSLAALKSTDTQYF. The DNA for the CDR3 is TGCGCCAGCAGCTTGGCGGCTTTGAAGAGCACAGATACGCAGTATTTT.

V and J are TRBV2 and TRBJ1-1; unclear D gene. V lost 0 bases to trimming and J lost 4 bases, with 12 bases between them. Germline V gives CDR1 SNHLY, CDR2 FYNNEI. CDR3 length equals 15 residues. CDR3 protein: CASSEAGRWGTEAFF. In DNA, the CDR3 is TGTGCCAGCAGTGAAGCTGGTCGTTGGGGCACTGAAGCTTTCTTT.

This clonotype was counted many times. The chain is built from TRBV7-9 and TRBJ1-4; D is uncertain. The V and J ends lost 1 base and 0 bases respectively, with 6 bases between them. The CDR3 loop spans 15 amino acids. Per the germline V gene, CDR1 is SEHNR and CDR2 is FQNEAQ (reference sequence). The CDR3 loop is CASSLGPTTNEKLFF. The CDR3 coding sequence is TGTGCCAGCAGCTTAGGTCCTACAACTAATGAAAAACTGTTTTTT. Full variable domain (missing parts from reference TRBV7-9 and TRBJ1-4): DTGVSQNPRHKITKRGQNVTFRCDPISEHNRLYWYRQTLGQGPEFLTYFQNEAQLEKSRLLSDRFSAERPKGSFSTLEIQRTEQGDSAMYLCASSLGPTTNEKLFFGSGTQLSVL.

This clonotype appeared a few times. J is TRBJ1-5 and V is TRBV29-1; D remains unclear. CDR3 size: 14 residues. Germline CDR1 SQVTM, CDR2 ANQGSEA. The V and J ends lost 7 bases and 0 bases respectively, with 13 bases between them. The CDR3 region is CSASDGYSNQPQHF. CDR3 nucleotides: TGCAGCGCTTCGGACGGGTATAGCAATCAGCCCCAGCATTTT.

There are a few counts of this clonotype. The DNA of the CDR3 is TGTGCCAGCAGTTTAGAAGTGGGACGTTATGGCTACACCTTC. This translates into CASSLEVGRYGYTF. The gene calls are TRBV28 and TRBJ1-2, with D possibly being TRBD1 (5 bases). The CDR3 contains 14 residues. V was trimmed by 2 bases and J by 5 bases, leaving 12 bases between them. CDR1 MDHEN and CDR2 SYDVKM come from the germline V gene.